Below, one T cell receptor (beta chain) is given with its context. The same CDR3 also results from other DNA sequences found in this sample. V dropped 7 bases and J dropped 0 bases, with 10 bases sitting between them. This CDR3 spans 14 amino acids. Germline V lookup: CDR1 LNHDA, CDR2 SQIVND (reference sequence). This entry belongs to a study of blood T cell repertoires in COVID-19. The overall study: PBMCs, B-cell-depleted T cells, or T cells provided the cDNA or gDNA that made up the material.

Sequenced by immunoSEQ multiplex PCR; TCRdb stores in-frame clones only, minus some. The sample gives 150,000 to 200,000 clones, about 83% of which show up once; less than 3.5% is in the top ten. Participants, about 18 to 100 years old, spanned 24 US areas. The chain employs TRBV19 and TRBJ1-3; possible D gene TRBD1, 6 bases. This clonotype originated in a woman aged 25 to 39 who had been exposed to COVID-19. Material: PBMCs or T cells enriched from blood (not recorded which). CDR3 nucleotide sequence: TGTGCCAGTATTCGGGACATCTCTGGAAACACCATATATTTT. Translation gives CASIRDISGNTIYF.